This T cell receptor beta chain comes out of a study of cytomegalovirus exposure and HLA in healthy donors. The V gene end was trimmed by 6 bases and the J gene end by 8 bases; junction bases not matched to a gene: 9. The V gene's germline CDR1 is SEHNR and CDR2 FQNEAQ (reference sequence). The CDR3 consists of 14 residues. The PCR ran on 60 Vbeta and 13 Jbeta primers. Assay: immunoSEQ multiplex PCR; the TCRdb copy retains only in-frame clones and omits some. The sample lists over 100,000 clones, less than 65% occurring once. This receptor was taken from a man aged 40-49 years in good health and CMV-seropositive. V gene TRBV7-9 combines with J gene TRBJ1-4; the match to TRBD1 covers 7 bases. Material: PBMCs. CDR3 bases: TGTGCCAGCAGACCTTCAGGGGGTCCGGAAAAACTGTTTTTT. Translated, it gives CASRPSGGPEKLFF.